The 28 T cell receptor beta chains in this list originate from one sample, sequenced in a study of T cells after yellow fever vaccination (dated by TCRdb to about 2019). This specimen's treatment or condition label, interpreted: live attenuated yellow fever vaccine strain. Library preparation was by 5' RACE. Sequencing instrument: Illumina NovaSeq 6000. The public reads were reprocessed in TCRdb via fastp at Q25 and MiXCR, keeping in-frame beta chains. Entries that share a CDR3 protein sequence are merged under the most common genes and DNA. The sample profile shows over 300,000 distinct CDR3 sequences; roughly 3.5% of them were found once. The ten largest clones take up about 20% of the sample. Material: PBMCs, obtained on the day of the yellow fever booster vaccination. The source is a man between 18 and 29 years old who received the YFV17D yellow fever vaccine.

This clonotype was picked up many times. V usage is TRBV5-6 and J usage is TRBJ2-5; 11 nucleotides agree with TRBD2. The germline gives CDR1 SGHDT, CDR2 YYEEEE. This CDR3 region has 15 residues. The junction had 5 bases not matched to a gene; V was cut back by 4 bases and J by 3 bases. As DNA, the CDR3 is TGTGCCAGCAGCCAGGGGACTAGCGGTAAAGAGACCCAGTACTTC. Amino acids: CASSQGTSGKETQYF.

This clonotype was picked up many times. The V gene is TRBV7-2, the J gene TRBJ2-5; tentatively, D is TRBD2 (7 bases). This CDR3 comprises 13 residues. Per germline, CDR1 SGHTA and CDR2 FQGNSA. Trimming shortened V by 7 bases and J by 5 bases, and 14 bases separated the two germline ends. The CDR3 region is CASNLGGGETQYF. DNA for the CDR3: TGTGCCAGCAACCTAGGGGGGGGCGAGACCCAGTACTTC.

The V call is TRBV6-6, the J call TRBJ2-7; D is possibly TRBD2 (6 bases). The germline V gene encodes CDR1 MNHNY and CDR2 SVGAGI (reference sequence). CDR3 length equals 14 residues. V lost 11 bases and J 0 bases, leaving 17 bases between the germline ends. CDR3 sequence (DNA): TGTGCCTCCCGGGGTGGGGGGAGCTCCTACGAGCAGTACTTC. Protein sequence: CASRGGGSSYEQYF.

This clonotype showed up just a few times. The rearrangement joins TRBV10-3 to TRBJ1-1; 11 bases align to TRBD1. This CDR3 spans 16 amino acids. CDR1 ENHRY and CDR2 SYGVKD come from the germline V gene. Trimming took 3 bases from V and 2 from J; bases not matched to a gene: 5. The CDR3 spells CAISDGGTGGNTEAFF. The DNA of the CDR3 is TGTGCCATCAGTGATGGCGGGACAGGGGGAAACACTGAAGCTTTCTTT.

With respect to this clonotype: A much bigger clone sits one base away, suggesting this may be a read error. The rearrangement joins TRBV4-2 to TRBJ2-3; tentatively, D is TRBD2 (6 bases). Germline V CDR1 and CDR2: LGHNA, YNFKEQ. The CDR3 spans 15 residues. CDR3 loop: CACSLSGTSTDTQYF. CDR3 DNA sequence: TGTGCCTGCAGCCTGTCCGGGACTAGCACAGATACGCAGTATTTT.

Ten or more counts support this clonotype. The chain uses TRBV5-1 and TRBJ2-7, with 8 bases that match TRBD1. This CDR3 has 18 amino acids. The germline V gene encodes CDR1 SGHRS and CDR2 YFSETQ. V gave up 1 base and J gave up 3 bases; unmatched junction bases: 15. For the CDR3, the DNA is TGCGCCAGCAGCTTGACAGGGGGAGGTACGAGCGGCCTCTACGAGCAGTACGTC. Residues: CASSLTGGGTSGLYEQYV.

The sample holds many counts of this clonotype. The J gene is TRBJ2-5, the V gene TRBV5-6; 12 positions agree with TRBD2. This CDR3 spans 15 amino acids. Germline V gene sequence: CDR1 SGHDT, CDR2 YYEEEE. The V gene end was trimmed by 4 bases and the J gene end by 7 bases; junction bases not matched to a gene: 8. The CDR3 DNA reads as TGTGCCAGCAGCCCTTCGACTAGCGGGGGTGTGACCCAGTACTTC. This gives the protein CASSPSTSGGVTQYF.

This clonotype was observed a handful of times. The V call is TRBV12-3 or TRBV12-4, the J call TRBJ1-1; D unresolved. The CDR3 runs 13 residues. V was trimmed by 3 bases and J by 1 base, leaving 6 bases between them. CDR3 sequence reads: CASSFATNTEAFF. As DNA, the CDR3 is TGTGCCAGCAGTTTCGCAACGAACACTGAAGCTTTCTTT.

The chain recombines TRBV6-5 with TRBJ2-7, with 7 positions matching TRBD1. The CDR3 sequence is 16 residues long. J lost 2 bases, V lost 4 bases, and 11 bases had no gene match. Germline V CDR1 and CDR2: MNHEY, SVGAGI. The CDR3 here is CASSWNRDSFTYEQYF. CDR3 bases: TGTGCCAGCAGTTGGAACCGGGACAGCTTTACCTACGAGCAGTACTTC.

The genes are TRBV11-2 and TRBJ2-7; D is ambiguous. Germline lookup yields CDR1 SGHAT and CDR2 FQNNGV. V lost 0 bases and J 3 bases, leaving 9 bases between the germline ends. This CDR3 spans 14 amino acids. CDR3 in amino acids: CASSLDRRNYEQYF. In nucleotides, the CDR3 is TGTGCCAGCAGCTTAGATCGGAGAAACTACGAGCAGTACTTC.

This clonotype has at least ten counts. The chain joins TRBV11-2 to TRBJ2-4, with D perhaps TRBD2 (5 bases). V shed 7 bases and J shed 2 bases, with 12 bases lying between them. The CDR3 is 14 amino acids. Per germline, CDR1 SGHAT and CDR2 FQNNGV. The CDR3 DNA sequence: TGTGCCAGCAAACAACTAGAACCCAAAAACATTCAGTACTTC. Its translation: CASKQLEPKNIQYF.

Only a few counts were recorded for this clonotype. The V call is TRBV15, the J call TRBJ2-7, with TRBD2 as a possible D gene (6 bases). Germline CDR1 is LNHNV and CDR2 is YYDKDF (reference sequence). This CDR3 is built from 14 residues. V dropped 5 bases and J dropped 3 bases, with 14 bases sitting between them. The CDR3 bases are TGTGCCACCAGCCTCCCCGGCGGGGTCTACGAGCAGTACTTC. This codes for CATSLPGGVYEQYF.

This clonotype occurred a few times. The rearrangement uses TRBV20-1 and TRBJ1-2; a weak D match, TRBD1 (5 bases). V dropped 5 bases and J dropped 6 bases, with 19 bases sitting between them. The germline V gene encodes CDR1 DFQATT and CDR2 SNEGSKA (reference sequence). The CDR3 is 14 amino acids. DNA for the CDR3: TGCAGTGCTTTAAAGGACATTAACTGGGATGGCTACACCTTC. Translated, it gives CSALKDINWDGYTF.

This clonotype appeared many times. V gene TRBV20-1 combines with J gene TRBJ2-7; 8 bases are a match to TRBD2. Germline lookup yields CDR1 DFQATT and CDR2 SNEGSKA (reference sequence). Trimming cost V 1 base and J 3 bases; bases outside gene matches: 2. This CDR3 has 13 amino acids. The CDR3 DNA sequence: TGCAGTGCTAGAGCGGGGGGGCGCTACGAGCAGTACTTC. It encodes CSARAGGRYEQYF.

V is TRBV30 and J is TRBJ2-2, with D unclear. This CDR3 has 11 residues. Trimming cost V 5 bases and J 6 bases, with 7 bases left between them. Germline CDR1 reads GTSNPN; CDR2 reads SVGIG (reference sequence). The CDR3 is CAWGSSGELFF. The CDR3 nucleotides are TGTGCCTGGGGTTCGTCCGGGGAGCTGTTTTTT.

This clonotype was observed a few times. The V gene is TRBV5-1, the J gene TRBJ2-7; D may be TRBD2 (5 bases). The V end lost 0 bases, the J end lost 0 bases, and 10 bases lay between the germline ends. This CDR3 spans 15 amino acids. Germline V CDR1 and CDR2: SGHRS, YFSETQ. The CDR3 sequence is CASSLGSGSSYEQYV. Here the CDR3 DNA reads TGCGCCAGCAGCTTGGGTAGTGGGAGCTCCTACGAGCAGTACGTC.

The sample holds a few counts of this clonotype. The CDR3 DNA reads TGTGCCAGCAGTGGACTAGCGGACCGCGCGGGGGAGACCCAGTACTTC. Translated, it gives CASSGLADRAGETQYF. This rearrangement joins TRBV2 to TRBJ2-5; the match to TRBD2 covers 9 bases. With 4 bases clipped from V and 5 bases from J, the junction kept 11 bases outside the gene matches. The CDR3 is 16 amino acids. The germline gives CDR1 SNHLY, CDR2 FYNNEI.

This clonotype was found a few times. V usage is TRBV20-1 and J usage is TRBJ1-2, with TRBD1 matching over 10 bases. V lost 5 bases to trimming and J lost 6 bases; unmatched junction nucleotides: 9. Germline V gene lookup returns CDR1 DFQATT and CDR2 SNEGSKA (reference sequence). CDR3 size: 14 residues. CDR3: CSAHLTGGANGYTF. The CDR3 bases are TGCAGTGCTCACCTGACAGGGGGCGCGAATGGCTACACCTTC.

This clonotype was observed many times. The genes are TRBV20-1 and TRBJ2-5; the match to TRBD2 covers 10 bases. V was pared by 0 bases and J by 4 bases, with 5 bases of the junction left unmatched. CDR3 length equals 15 residues. Germline CDR1 and CDR2: DFQATT and SNEGSKA (reference sequence). CDR3 sequence: CSARDSGGPGETQYF. The DNA of the CDR3 is TGCAGTGCTAGAGATAGCGGGGGGCCGGGAGAGACCCAGTACTTC.

This clonotype was found many times. This chain connects TRBV9 to TRBJ1-3, with a tentative D call TRBD1 (5 bases). This CDR3 contains 16 residues. Germline CDR1 is SGDLS and CDR2 is YYNGEE. Trimming cost V 0 bases and J 4 bases, with 14 bases left between them. The CDR3 DNA reads TGTGCCAGCAGCGTAGAATTAACAGGCCGGGGAAACACCATATATTTT. Amino acid sequence: CASSVELTGRGNTIYF.

The sample holds many counts of this clonotype. The chain couples TRBV7-2 to TRBJ1-1, with D possibly TRBD1 on 5 matching bases. V was trimmed by 5 bases and J by 1 base, leaving 11 bases between them. Germline CDR1 reads SGHTA; CDR2 reads FQGNSA. The CDR3 loop spans 14 amino acids. The CDR3 nucleotides read TGTGCCAGCAGCAACCTGGGGGGGAACACTGAAGCTTTCTTT. This codes for CASSNLGGNTEAFF.

This clonotype was recorded many times. The genes are TRBV7-9 and TRBJ1-1, with D tentatively TRBD1 (6 bases). Germline loops: CDR1 SEHNR, CDR2 FQNEAQ (reference sequence). This CDR3 has 17 residues. V shed 4 bases and J shed 0 bases, with 18 bases lying between them. The CDR3 loop reads CASSSPPSGAVNTEAFF. The CDR3 coding sequence is TGTGCCAGCAGCTCCCCCCCTTCGGGGGCGGTGAACACTGAAGCTTTCTTT.

The chain combines TRBV7-9 with TRBJ1-1; 11 nucleotides line up with TRBD1. V gave up 4 bases and J gave up 14 bases; unmatched junction bases: 3. Germline V gene lookup returns CDR1 SEHNR and CDR2 FQNEAQ (reference sequence). The CDR3 loop spans 11 amino acids. The DNA for the CDR3 is TGTGCCAGCAGCTCTGGACAGGGGGCCTTCTTT. Translating it yields CASSSGQGAFF.

The sample holds many counts of this clonotype. The rearrangement joins TRBV5-1 to TRBJ2-3; no firm D call. V was trimmed by 0 bases and J by 4 bases, leaving 9 bases between them. CDR1 and CDR2 (germline): SGHRS, YFSETQ. This CDR3 has 14 residues. CDR3 amino acids: CASSLGRSPDTQYF. The CDR3 DNA reads as TGCGCCAGCAGCTTGGGACGCTCACCAGATACGCAGTATTTT.

The table lists this clonotype with many counts. The V and J genes are TRBV20-1 and TRBJ2-3; D unclear. V lost 1 base and J lost 2, with 16 bases in between. The V gene's germline CDR1 is DFQATT and CDR2 SNEGSKA (reference sequence). This CDR3 comprises 16 residues. CDR3 DNA: TGCAGTGCTAGAGTTCAGTTGTCAGGCCCCACAGATACGCAGTATTTT. The encoded protein is CSARVQLSGPTDTQYF.

CDR3 DNA sequence: TGTGCCAGCAGCTGGTATGGGGAGTCCTCCTACGAGCAGTACTTC. It codes for CASSWYGESSYEQYF. The J gene is TRBJ2-7, the V gene TRBV7-9; a weak D match, TRBD2 (5 bases). Germline V CDR1 and CDR2: SEHNR, FQNEAQ (reference sequence). V dropped 4 bases and J dropped 0 bases, with 13 bases sitting between them. This CDR3 has 15 residues.

This clonotype was counted only a few times. V usage is TRBV11-2 and J usage is TRBJ1-1, with no clear D. Per the germline V gene, CDR1 is SGHAT and CDR2 is FQNNGV. The CDR3 contains 12 residues. Deletions cut 3 bases from V and 8 bases from J, with 10 bases between. The CDR3 DNA sequence: TGTGCCAGCAGCTTTATGGTTCCGGAAGCTTTCTTT. Translated, it gives CASSFMVPEAFF. The variable domain in full, completed from reference TRBV11-2 and TRBJ1-1, reads EAGVAQSPRYKIIEKRQSVAFWCNPISGHATLYWYQQILGQGPKLLIQFQNNGVVDDSQLPKDRFSAERLKGVDSTLKIQPAKLEDSAVYLCASSFMVPEAFFGQGTRLTVV.

The chain has TRBV27 and TRBJ2-5; 14 bases match TRBD2. This CDR3 has 15 amino acids. From germline, CDR1 is MNHEY and CDR2 SMNVEV (reference sequence). Trimming took 6 bases from V and 3 from J; bases not matched to a gene: 3. The CDR3 here is CASRRLAGGEETQYF. The CDR3 coding sequence is TGTGCCAGCAGGCGACTAGCGGGGGGGGAAGAGACCCAGTACTTC.